This T cell receptor (beta chain) was sequenced in a study of B cell selection in AIRE deficiency. Regulatory T cells were sorted as CD4+CD25hiCD127low/negative cells. The data were produced by immunoSEQ multiplex PCR, yet TCRdb's version contains in-frame clones alone and is incomplete. The data show about 21,000 clones, approximately 94% seen once. Germline V CDR1 and CDR2: SQVTM, ANQGSEA. The ends were cut back, 2 bases at V and 5 bases at J, with 12 bases in the middle. CDR3 size: 13 residues. This sequence joins TRBV29-1 and TRBJ1-2; D is perhaps TRBD1 (6 bases). Sequenced material: Tregs sorted from PBMCs. The sequence came from a human donor with AIRE deficiency. This CDR3 is CSVERRQGYGYTF. DNA of the CDR3: TGCAGCGTTGAACGTAGGCAGGGGTATGGCTACACCTTC.